This entry concerns a single T cell receptor (beta chain). This sample stems from a study of identical twins. Via MiXCR, TCRdb re-called the 5' RACE reads, giving one row per CDR3 protein. Among some 660,000 distinct CDR3 sequences listed, less than 10% were seen once. Trimming left V 5 bases short and J 3 bases short, with 17 bases between. CDR1 is SEHNR and CDR2 is FQNEAQ in the germline V gene (reference sequence). CDR3 length: 16 residues. The data also belong to a second study, concerning yellow fever vaccine responses in identical twins. From that study: Twin vaccine T cell responses reportedly seemed partly convergent, partly personalized.

This sequence joins TRBV7-9 and TRBJ2-1; weak D call: TRBD2 (6 bases). This receptor was identified in a woman younger than 30 in good health. The sequencing input was PBMCs. CDR3 sequence reads: CASSILRDKGYNEQFF. The CDR3 bases are TGTGCCAGCAGCATTCTGCGGGATAAGGGCTACAATGAGCAGTTCTTC.